This TCR beta chain derives from a study of cytomegalovirus exposure and HLA in healthy donors. Germline CDR1 reads SGHAT; CDR2 reads FQNNGV. This CDR3 contains 14 residues. V was pared by 8 bases and J by 5 bases, with 11 bases of the junction left unmatched. The PCR contained 60 Vbeta and 13 Jbeta primers. The assay was immunoSEQ multiplex PCR, and TCRdb's table has in-frame clones only and misses some. Here the sample spans over 85,000 clones, about 80% being singletons. The chain recombines TRBV11-2 with TRBJ2-5; the match to TRBD2 covers 7 bases. The clonotype originates from a middle-aged man in good health and CMV-seronegative. Sequencing was carried out using PBMCs. The CDR3 spells CASGGGRAVETQYF. In DNA, the CDR3 is TGTGCCAGCGGGGGAGGGAGGGCCGTCGAGACCCAGTACTTC.